One and the same sample provided the 8 T cell receptor beta chains below, sequenced in a study of blood T cell repertoires in COVID-19. Produced via immunoSEQ multiplex PCR; TCRdb's table is partial and in-frame only. This sample yields some 87,000 clones, of which around 80% are seen a single time; 20% to 25% belongs to the top ten. The sequenced sample consisted of peripheral blood. The receptors come from a human donor in a cohort sampled during active COVID-19.

This clone was observed a single time. This chain joins TRBV28 and TRBJ1-2; tentatively, D is TRBD1 (6 bases). The germline CDR1 and CDR2 sequences are MDHEN and SYDVKM. The CDR3 loop spans 12 amino acids. The CDR3 sequence is CACWTDDYGYTF. DNA for the CDR3: TGTGCTTGCTGGACAGATGATTATGGCTACACCTTC.

The chain couples TRBV19 to TRBJ2-1; 11 bases agree with TRBD2. J was trimmed by 4 bases and V by 3 bases; bases with no gene match: 14. Per germline, CDR1 LNHDA and CDR2 SQIVND (reference sequence). The CDR3 runs 19 residues. DNA for the CDR3: TGTGCCAGTAGTATTAGTTCCCTAGCGGGAGGACGGGGGTACAATGAGCAGTTCTTC. Amino acids: CASSISSLAGGRGYNEQFF.

The chain employs TRBV3-1 (or the pseudogene TRBV3-2) and TRBJ1-5, with 7 bases matching TRBD1. Germline values: CDR1 LGHDT, CDR2 YNNKEL (reference sequence). The CDR3 runs 12 residues. With V trimmed by 1 base and J by 11 bases, 2 bases remained unmatched. Here the CDR3 reads CASSQGDRAQHF. The CDR3, as DNA: TGTGCCAGCAGCCAAGGAGACAGGGCCCAGCATTTT.

This chain links TRBV7-2 with TRBJ1-2; TRBD1 aligns across 10 bases. The CDR3 length is 13 residues. V shed 5 bases and J 5 bases; nucleotides not matched to a gene: 2. Germline lookup yields CDR1 SGHTA and CDR2 FQGNSA. CDR3: CASSKDRGYGYTF. The CDR3 nucleotides read TGTGCCAGCAGCAAGGACAGGGGGTATGGCTACACCTTC.

This sequence joins TRBV6-5 and TRBJ2-7; D uncertain. This CDR3 region has 14 residues. Trimming stripped 3 bases from V and 0 bases from J, with 9 bases between. CDR1 MNHEY and CDR2 SVGAGI come from the germline V gene. This CDR3 reads CASSYIHSSYEQYF. CDR3 in DNA: TGTGCCAGCAGTTATATCCATAGCTCCTACGAGCAGTACTTC.

V and J are TRBV19 and TRBJ2-7, with 7 bases matching TRBD2. Germline CDR1 is LNHDA and CDR2 is SQIVND (reference sequence). CDR3 length: 17 residues. V lost 0 bases, J lost 3 bases, and 11 bases stayed unmatched. The DNA of the CDR3 is TGTGCCAGTAGTATAGATCCTCGGCGGGAGACAATCTACGAGCAGTACTTC. Its translation is CASSIDPRRETIYEQYF.

The chain couples TRBV7-8 to TRBJ2-3; 7 positions agree with TRBD2. Unmatched junction bases numbered 0, after V lost 5 bases and J lost 4 bases. Looked up from germline, CDR1 is SGHVS and CDR2 is FQNEAQ. The CDR3 covers 12 residues. This chain's CDR3 is CASSGGADTQYF. The CDR3 region has the DNA TGTGCCAGCAGCGGGGGGGCAGATACGCAGTATTTT.

V and J are TRBV6-5 and TRBJ2-1; D not certain. V gave up 5 bases and J gave up 6 bases, with 8 bases separating them. The CDR3 totals 12 residues. Germline V gene data show CDR1 as MNHEY and CDR2 as SVGAGI. In DNA, the CDR3 is TGTGCCAGCAGTCACCCGGGCAATGAGCAGTTCTTC. This sequence encodes CASSHPGNEQFF.